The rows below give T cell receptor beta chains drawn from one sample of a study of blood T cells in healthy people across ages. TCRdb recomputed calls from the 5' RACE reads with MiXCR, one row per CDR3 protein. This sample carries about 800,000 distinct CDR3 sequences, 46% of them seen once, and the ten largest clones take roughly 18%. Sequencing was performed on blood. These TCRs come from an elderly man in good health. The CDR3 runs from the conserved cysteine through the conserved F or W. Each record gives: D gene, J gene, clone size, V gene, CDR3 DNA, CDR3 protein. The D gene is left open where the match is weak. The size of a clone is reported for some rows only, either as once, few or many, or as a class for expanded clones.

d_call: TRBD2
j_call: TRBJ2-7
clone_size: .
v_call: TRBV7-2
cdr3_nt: TGTGCCAGCAGCGTCACTAGCGCGGCCTACGAGCAGTACTTC
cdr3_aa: CASSVTSAAYEQYF

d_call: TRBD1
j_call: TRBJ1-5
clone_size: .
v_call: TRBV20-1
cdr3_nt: TGCAGTGCAGACCTAGCGGGAGGGGGCACAGATACGCAGCATTTT
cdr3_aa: CSADLAGGGTDTQHF

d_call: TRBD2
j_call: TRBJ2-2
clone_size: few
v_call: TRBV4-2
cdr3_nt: TGTGCCAGCAGCCAGCTAGCGGTGAACACCGGGGAGCTGTTTTTT
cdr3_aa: CASSQLAVNTGELFF

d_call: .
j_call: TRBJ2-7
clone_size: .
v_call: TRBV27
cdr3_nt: TGTGCCAGCAGTTTAGGGACGGTGCTATCCTACGAGCAGTACTTC
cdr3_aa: CASSLGTVLSYEQYF

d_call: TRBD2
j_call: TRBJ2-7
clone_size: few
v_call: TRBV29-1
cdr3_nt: TGCAGCGTGGGCGGGCTAGCGGATTACTACGAGCAGTACTTC
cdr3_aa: CSVGGLADYYEQYF

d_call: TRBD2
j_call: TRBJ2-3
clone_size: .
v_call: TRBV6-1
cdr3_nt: TGTGCCAGCAGTGAAGTTGGGGGGGGCACAGATACGCAGTATTTT
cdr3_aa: CASSEVGGGTDTQYF

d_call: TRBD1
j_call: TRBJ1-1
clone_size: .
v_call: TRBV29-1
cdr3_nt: TGCAGCGTTGGACAGGGATTCGGCACTGAAGCTTTCTTT
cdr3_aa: CSVGQGFGTEAFF

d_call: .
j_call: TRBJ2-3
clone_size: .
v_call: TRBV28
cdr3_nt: TGTGCCAGCAGTTTATGGAGGGGCAGGGGGGGCACAGATACGCAGTATTTT
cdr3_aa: CASSLWRGRGGTDTQYF

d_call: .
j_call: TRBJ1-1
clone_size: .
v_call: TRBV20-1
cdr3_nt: TGCAGTGCTACCTTAGGGGGACCGGGAGCTGAAGCTTTCTTT
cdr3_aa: CSATLGGPGAEAFF

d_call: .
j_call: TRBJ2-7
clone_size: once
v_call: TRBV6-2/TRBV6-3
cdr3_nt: TGTGCCAACAGTTACTCGAATTTTACCCACTCCTACGAGCAGTACTTC
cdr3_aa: CANSYSNFTHSYEQYF

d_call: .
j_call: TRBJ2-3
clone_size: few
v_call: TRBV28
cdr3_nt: TGTGCCAGCAGTTCCGAGTTAGATACGCAGTATTTT
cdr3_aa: CASSSELDTQYF

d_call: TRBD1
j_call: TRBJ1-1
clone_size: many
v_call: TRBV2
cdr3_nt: TGTGCCAGCCAGACAGGGCGCGAAGCTTTCTTT
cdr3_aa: CASQTGREAFF

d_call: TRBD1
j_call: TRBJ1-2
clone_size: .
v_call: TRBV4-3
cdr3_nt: TGCGCCAGCAGCCAAGATATCGGGACAGGGAATAACTATGGCTACACCTTC
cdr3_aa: CASSQDIGTGNNYGYTF

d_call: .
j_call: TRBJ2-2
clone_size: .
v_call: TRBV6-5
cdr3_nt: TGTGCCAGCAGTTACTCGATTCCACGGAACACCGGGGAGCTGTTTTTT
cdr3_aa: CASSYSIPRNTGELFF

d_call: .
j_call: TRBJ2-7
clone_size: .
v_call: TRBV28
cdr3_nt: TGTGCCAGTAGTTTAAGCGGGCCCTACGAGCAGTACTTC
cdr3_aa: CASSLSGPYEQYF

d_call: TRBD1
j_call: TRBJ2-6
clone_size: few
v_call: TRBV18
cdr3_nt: TGTGCCAGCTCACCCAGGGGGACCTCTGGGGCCAACGTCCTGACTTTC
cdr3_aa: CASSPRGTSGANVLTF

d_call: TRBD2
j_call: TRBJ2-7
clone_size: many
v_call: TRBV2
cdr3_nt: TGTGCCAGCAGTGAAAAGGTAGCGGGATACGAGCAGTACTTC
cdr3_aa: CASSEKVAGYEQYF

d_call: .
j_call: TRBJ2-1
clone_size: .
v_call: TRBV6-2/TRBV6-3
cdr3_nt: TGTGCCAGCAGAGAGCGAGCGGGACAAACCTACAATGAGCAGTTCTTC
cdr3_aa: CASRERAGQTYNEQFF

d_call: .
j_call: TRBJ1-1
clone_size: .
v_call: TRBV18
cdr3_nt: TGTGCCAGCTCACCAACGCAGAGCGACACTGAAGCTTTCTTT
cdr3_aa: CASSPTQSDTEAFF

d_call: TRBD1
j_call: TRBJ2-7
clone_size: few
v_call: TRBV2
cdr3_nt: TGTGCCAGCAGGGTGGGACAGTCCTACGAGCAGTACTTC
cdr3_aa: CASRVGQSYEQYF